The 18 T cell receptor beta chains given below trace back to one sample, sequenced in a study of lymphopenia after photon versus proton radiotherapy. Using immunoSEQ multiplex PCR, the repertoire was profiled, and TCRdb retains in-frame clones only, with some absent. The table records tens of thousands of clones, under 95% of them present only once. Specimen: peripheral blood, collected from a patient treated with photon-based radiotherapy. These receptors were collected from a woman between 40 and 50 years old with cholangiocarcinoma.

The V gene is TRBV7-9, the J gene TRBJ1-1; D unresolved. The germline V gene has CDR1 SEHNR and CDR2 FQNEAQ (reference sequence). The ends were cut back, 9 bases at V and 4 bases at J, with 15 bases in the middle. The CDR3 is made up of 13 amino acids. CDR3 sequence (DNA): TGTGCCAGTAGAAGGCCAACCCGCACTGAAGCTTTCTTT. It encodes CASRRPTRTEAFF.

The genes are TRBV28 and TRBJ1-2; no definite D call. Trimming cost V 6 bases and J 3 bases, with 17 bases left between them. CDR3 length equals 15 residues. Germline loops: CDR1 MDHEN, CDR2 SYDVKM. The DNA for the CDR3 is TGTGCCAGCAGATCCCCGGGGAGGTCCGACTATGGCTACACCTTC. Translating gives CASRSPGRSDYGYTF.

This chain connects TRBV4-1 to TRBJ2-1; the D gene is possibly TRBD2 (7 bases). There are 16 residues in the CDR3. The V end was cut by 2 bases, the J end by 6 bases, with 17 bases between. Germline CDR1 is MGHRA and CDR2 is YSYEKL. CDR3 in DNA: TGCGCCAGCAGCCAACCTGGGGAGGGGGGCCCCAATGAGCAGTTCTTC. Encoded protein: CASSQPGEGGPNEQFF.

V is TRBV11-3 and J is TRBJ2-1; tentatively, D is TRBD1 (6 bases). This CDR3 region has 12 residues. CDR1 and CDR2 from the germline V gene are SGHNT and YENEEA. V was clipped by 3 bases and J by 7 bases, with 7 bases between them. The CDR3 sequence is CASSLTGNEQFF. CDR3 in DNA: TGTGCCAGCAGCTTGACAGGAAATGAGCAGTTCTTC. Full variable domain (rest looked up from reference TRBV11-3 and TRBJ2-1): EAGVVQSPRYKIIEKKQPVAFWCNPISGHNTLYWYLQNLGQGPELLIRYENEEAVDDSQLPKDRFSAERLKGVDSTLKIQPAELGDSAVYLCASSLTGNEQFFGPGTRLTVL.

The count of this clone is one. The CDR3 DNA sequence: TGTCCCCTTCGGACAGGGCTCTACGAGCAGTACTTC. Its protein product is CPLRTGLYEQYF. V is TRBV21-1 and J is TRBJ2-7; the table's D call, TRBD1, was not checked against the DNA. TRBV21-1 is a recognized pseudogene. This CDR3 is 12 amino acids long.

The rearrangement uses TRBV28 and TRBJ2-4; 7 bases align to TRBD1. V lost 3 bases to trimming and J lost 6 bases; unmatched junction nucleotides: 5. CDR1 and CDR2 from the germline V gene are MDHEN and SYDVKM. The CDR3 consists of 14 residues. CDR3 loop: CASSFGTEINIQYF. In DNA form, the CDR3 reads TGTGCCAGCAGTTTCGGGACAGAGATAAACATTCAGTACTTC. The full variable domain, in which reference TRBV28 and TRBJ2-4 provide the parts outside the CDR3, is DVKVTQSSRYLVKRTGEKVFLECVQDMDHENMFWYRQDPGLGLRLIYFSYDVKMKEKGDIPEGYSVSREKKERFSLILESASTNQTSMYLCASSFGTEINIQYFGAGTRLSVL.

The V and J genes are TRBV10-1 and TRBJ1-2; 7 bases align to TRBD1. Germline V gene data show CDR1 as WNHNN and CDR2 as SYGVQD (reference sequence). J lost 10 bases, V lost 0 bases, and 5 bases had no gene match. The length of the CDR3 is 13 residues. The CDR3 sequence is CASSESSGTDYTF. As DNA, the CDR3 is TGCGCCAGCAGTGAGTCTTCCGGGACAGACTACACCTTC.

This CDR3 is CASSLHSGNTIYF. CDR3 bases: TGTGCCAGCAGCTTACACTCTGGAAACACCATATATTTT. This chain connects TRBV11-2 to TRBJ1-3; D unclear. This CDR3 has 13 residues. Germline V lookup: CDR1 SGHAT, CDR2 FQNNGV. The ends were cut back, 2 bases at V and 0 bases at J, with 2 bases in the middle.

The rearrangement links TRBV6-5 to TRBJ1-4, with D unclear. V lost 6 bases, J lost 5 bases, and 10 bases lay in between. This CDR3 is built from 13 residues. Germline CDR1 MNHEY, CDR2 SVGAGI. The DNA for the CDR3 is TGTGCCAGCAGGCAGCAACCGAATGAAAAACTGTTTTTT. It codes for CASRQQPNEKLFF.

V gene TRBV7-9 combines with J gene TRBJ2-1; 14 bases align to TRBD2. V was pared by 5 bases and J by 7 bases, with 4 bases of the junction left unmatched. The CDR3 consists of 15 residues. The germline V gene encodes CDR1 SEHNR and CDR2 FQNEAQ (reference sequence). The DNA of the CDR3 is TGTGCCAGCAGCCGGGGACTAGCGGGGGTTAATGAGCAGTTCTTC. As protein: CASSRGLAGVNEQFF.

The chain combines TRBV4-1 with TRBJ2-1; 7 bases agree with TRBD1. J lost 2 bases, V lost 4 bases, and 5 bases had no gene match. The CDR3 loop spans 15 amino acids. Per germline, CDR1 MGHRA and CDR2 YSYEKL. CDR3 coding DNA: TGCGCCAGCAGCCCATCCGGGACAGCCTACAATGAGCAGTTCTTC. Encoded protein: CASSPSGTAYNEQFF.

The chain combines TRBV29-1 with TRBJ2-1; D not certain. Germline lookup yields CDR1 SQVTM and CDR2 ANQGSEA. The CDR3 length is 15 residues. V lost 1 base and J lost 0, with 10 bases in between. The CDR3 sequence: CSVEGVPSSYNEQFF. CDR3 in DNA: TGCAGCGTTGAAGGCGTTCCGAGCTCCTACAATGAGCAGTTCTTC.

The chain recombines TRBV19 with TRBJ2-1; a weak D match, TRBD1 (6 bases). Between the trimmed V and J ends, which lost 10 bases and 14 bases, there was a span of 33 bases. The germline V gene has CDR1 LNHDA and CDR2 SQIVND (reference sequence). There are 16 residues in the CDR3. CDR3 amino acids: CATSNYRAVSVGEKFF. The CDR3 nucleotides are TGTGCCACTTCCAACTACAGGGCCGTCTCAGTCGGGGAAAAGTTCTTC. The variable domain in full, with the rest retrieved from reference TRBV19 and TRBJ2-1, is DGGITQSPKYLFRKEGQNVTLSCEQNLNHDAMYWYRQDPGQGLRLIYYSQIVNDFQKGDIAEGYSVSREKKESFPLTVTSAQKNPTAFYLCATSNYRAVSVGEKFFGPGTRLTVL.

The CDR3 spells CASSSPRHTDTQYF. CDR3 nucleotide sequence: TGTGCCAGTAGTTCCCCCAGACACACAGATACGCAGTATTTT. The genes are TRBV19 and TRBJ2-3; no definite D call. Germline CDR1 and CDR2: LNHDA and SQIVND (reference sequence). The V gene lost 5 bases and the J gene lost 2 bases, with 11 bases spanning the gap. The CDR3 is 14 amino acids.

A remark on this clone: One end of the junction varies from germline; a read error may be responsible. V is TRBV7-7 and J is TRBJ1-5, with D hard to call. The CDR3 runs 17 residues. Per germline, CDR1 SSHAT and CDR2 FNYEAQ (reference sequence). Here the CDR3 reads CASSLPFQTRSNQPQHF. CDR3 nucleotide sequence: TGTGCTAGCAGCCTCCCCTTTCAGACAAGGAGCAATCAGCCCCAGCATTTT.

The chain joins TRBV30 to TRBJ1-2; perhaps TRBD1 as D (5 bases). Per germline, CDR1 GTSNPN and CDR2 SVGIG (reference sequence). The V and J ends lost 4 bases and 3 bases respectively, with 12 bases between them. This CDR3 has 13 residues. CDR3 region: CAWMSGGHYGYTF. CDR3 nucleotides: TGTGCCTGGATGAGCGGGGGACACTATGGCTACACCTTC.

This clone was seen just once. The chain recombines TRBV19 with TRBJ1-6, with D perhaps matching TRBD1 (5 bases). Germline assignment: CDR1 LNHDA and CDR2 SQIVND (reference sequence). Trimming shortened V by 5 bases and J by 10 bases, and 18 bases separated the two germline ends. The CDR3 consists of 15 residues. This CDR3 is CASSSQGGGKSPLHF. DNA for the CDR3: TGTGCCAGTAGTTCGCAGGGAGGAGGCAAGTCACCCCTCCACTTT. The whole variable domain, remainder taken from reference TRBV19 and TRBJ1-6, is DGGITQSPKYLFRKEGQNVTLSCEQNLNHDAMYWYRQDPGQGLRLIYYSQIVNDFQKGDIAEGYSVSREKKESFPLTVTSAQKNPTAFYLCASSSQGGGKSPLHFGNGTRLTVT.

The genes are TRBV2 and TRBJ2-7, with 10 positions matching TRBD1. The CDR3 covers 13 residues. Germline V gene sequence: CDR1 SNHLY, CDR2 FYNNEI. The J segment lost 2 bases and the V segment lost 11 bases, leaving 6 bases of the junction unmatched. CDR3 region: CAGRGQGTYEQYF. The CDR3 DNA reads TGTGCCGGACGGGGACAGGGGACCTACGAGCAGTACTTC.